Sequencing of this T cell receptor (beta chain) was carried out in a study of OX40 agonist ivuxolimab in advanced cancers. Study information: Participants, approximately 80% male, averaged about 59 years of age, ranging from roughly 23 to 80.

Libraries were prepared by immunoSEQ multiplex PCR; TCRdb keeps only in-frame clonotypes and omits some of them. The data contain tens of thousands of clones, approximately 87% of them seen just once; the ten biggest clones take up around 1.6%. With 4 bases removed from V and 0 bases from J, the gap between germline ends came to 11 bases. Germline CDR1 and CDR2: LGHNA and YSLEER. The CDR3 is 15 amino acids. Sequenced here: CD4+ or CD8+ T cells sorted from blood, sampled in a trial of the OX40 agonist ivuxolimab. The chain has TRBV4-3 and TRBJ2-3, with D possibly TRBD2 on 6 matching bases. The receptor comes from an adult with an advanced solid tumor such as melanoma, head and neck, liver or kidney cancer. DNA of the CDR3: TGCGCCAGCAGCCCCCGAGCGGGCAGCACAGATACGCAGTATTTT. Amino acid sequence: CASSPRAGSTDTQYF.